The clone carrying this TCR beta chain was recorded once. These data come from a study of blood T cell repertoires in COVID-19. Across the whole study: Sources were T cells, B-cell-depleted T cells, or PBMCs; the material itself was cDNA or gDNA.

This CDR3 is built from 14 residues. The junction had 8 bases not matched to a gene; V was cut back by 5 bases and J by 9 bases. CDR1 and CDR2 (germline): SGDLS, YYNGEE. Original processing notes: Using reference gene primer amplification, nucleated cell counts were estimated. The method was immunoSEQ multiplex PCR; TCRdb's version includes in-frame clones alone and lacks a portion of them. D and trimming were read from the DNA, whereas the V and J calls and clone size are those reported in that table. In the table there are around 250,000 clones, 90% of which are singletons. Enrollees, about 18 to 90 years old, lived in about two dozen US areas. Cohort assignment relied on participant-reported clinical history.

This sequence joins TRBV9 and TRBJ1-6; 7 bases are shared with TRBD1. The sequence came from a man aged 45-65 years who had been exposed to COVID-19. Sequenced material: PBMCs or T cells enriched from blood (not recorded which). CDR3 in amino acids: CASRATGFGSPLHF. As DNA, the CDR3 is TGTGCCAGCAGGGCGACAGGGTTTGGTTCACCCCTCCACTTT.